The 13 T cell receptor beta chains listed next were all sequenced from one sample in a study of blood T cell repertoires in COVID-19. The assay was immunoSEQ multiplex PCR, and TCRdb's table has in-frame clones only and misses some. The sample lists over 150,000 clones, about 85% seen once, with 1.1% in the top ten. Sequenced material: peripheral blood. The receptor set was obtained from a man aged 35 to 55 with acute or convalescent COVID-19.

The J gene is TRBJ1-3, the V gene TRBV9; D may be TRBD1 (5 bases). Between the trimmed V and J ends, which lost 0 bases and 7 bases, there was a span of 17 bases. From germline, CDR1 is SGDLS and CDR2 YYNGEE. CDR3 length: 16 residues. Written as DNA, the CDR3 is TGTGCCAGCAGCGTAGACGCAGGGTCCCGCCCGAACACCATATATTTT. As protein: CASSVDAGSRPNTIYF. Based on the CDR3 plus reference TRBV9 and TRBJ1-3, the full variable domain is DSGVTQTPKHLITATGQRVTLRCSPRSGDLSVYWYQQSLDQGLQFLIQYYNGEERAKGNILERFSAQQFPDLHSELNLSSLELGDSALYFCASSVDAGSRPNTIYFGEGSWLTVV.

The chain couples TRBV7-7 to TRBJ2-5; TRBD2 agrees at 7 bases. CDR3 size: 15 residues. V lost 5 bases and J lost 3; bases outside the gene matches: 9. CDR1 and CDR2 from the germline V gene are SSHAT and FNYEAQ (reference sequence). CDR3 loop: CASSPLMGTKETQYF. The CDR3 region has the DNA TGTGCCAGCAGCCCTCTTATGGGGACTAAAGAGACCCAGTACTTC.

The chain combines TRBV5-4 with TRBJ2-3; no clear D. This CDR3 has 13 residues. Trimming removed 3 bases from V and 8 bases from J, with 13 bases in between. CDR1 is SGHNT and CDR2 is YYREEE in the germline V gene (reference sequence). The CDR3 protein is CASSSPSTGTQYF. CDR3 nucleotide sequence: TGTGCCAGCAGCTCCCCCTCCACGGGTACGCAGTATTTT.

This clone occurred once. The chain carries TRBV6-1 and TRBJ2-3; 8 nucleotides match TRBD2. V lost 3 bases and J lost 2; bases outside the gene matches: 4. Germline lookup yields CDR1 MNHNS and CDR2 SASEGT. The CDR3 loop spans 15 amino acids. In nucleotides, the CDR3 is TGTGCCAGCAGTGATGCGGGGGGTTACACAGATACGCAGTATTTT. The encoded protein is CASSDAGGYTDTQYF.

The CDR3: CASSGGRGRTEAFF. The CDR3 DNA reads TGTGCCAGCAGCGGGGGTCGGGGGAGGACTGAAGCTTTCTTT. The chain is built from TRBV5-4 and TRBJ1-1, with TRBD1 as a possible D gene (5 bases). This CDR3 region has 14 residues. V was trimmed by 4 bases and J by 5 bases, leaving 15 bases between them. Germline CDR1 reads SGHNT; CDR2 reads YYREEE (reference sequence).

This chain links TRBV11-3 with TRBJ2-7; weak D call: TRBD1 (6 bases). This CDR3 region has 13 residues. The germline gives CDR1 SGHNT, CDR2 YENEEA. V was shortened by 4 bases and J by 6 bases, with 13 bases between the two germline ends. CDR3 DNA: TGTGCCAGCAGCTCACAGGGTACCGGCGAGCAGTACTTC. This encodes CASSSQGTGEQYF.

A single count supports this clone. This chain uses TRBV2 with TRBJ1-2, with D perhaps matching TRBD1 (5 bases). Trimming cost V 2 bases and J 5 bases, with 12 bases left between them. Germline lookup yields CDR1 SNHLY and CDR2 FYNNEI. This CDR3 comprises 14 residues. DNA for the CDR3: TGTGCCAGCAGTGAAAGAAACGGGGGTTATGGCTACACCTTC. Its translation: CASSERNGGYGYTF.

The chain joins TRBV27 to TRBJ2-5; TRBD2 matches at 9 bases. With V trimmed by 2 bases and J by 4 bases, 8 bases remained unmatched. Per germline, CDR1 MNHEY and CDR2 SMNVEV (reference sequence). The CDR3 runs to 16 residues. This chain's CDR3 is CASSLGVSGGSETQYF. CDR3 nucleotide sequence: TGTGCCAGCAGTTTAGGGGTTAGCGGGGGATCAGAGACCCAGTACTTC.

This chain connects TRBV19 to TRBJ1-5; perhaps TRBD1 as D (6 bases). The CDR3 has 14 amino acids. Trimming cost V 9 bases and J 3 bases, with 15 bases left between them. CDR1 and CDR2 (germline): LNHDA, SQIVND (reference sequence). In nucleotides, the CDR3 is TGTGCCAGCTCGAAACAGGGTGACAATCAGCCCCAGCATTTT. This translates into CASSKQGDNQPQHF.

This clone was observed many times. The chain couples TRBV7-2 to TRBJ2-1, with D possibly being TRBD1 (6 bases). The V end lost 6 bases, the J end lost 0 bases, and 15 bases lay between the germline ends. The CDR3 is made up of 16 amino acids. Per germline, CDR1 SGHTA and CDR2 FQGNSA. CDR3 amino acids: CASRSLQGRSYNEQFF. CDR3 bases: TGTGCCAGCAGGTCGCTACAGGGTCGCTCCTACAATGAGCAGTTCTTC. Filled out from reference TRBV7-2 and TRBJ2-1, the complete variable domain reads GAGVSQSPSNKVTEKGKDVELRCDPISGHTALYWYRQSLGQGLEFLIYFQGNSAPDKSGLPSDRFSAERTGGSVSTLTIQRTQQEDSAVYLCASRSLQGRSYNEQFFGPGTRLTVL.

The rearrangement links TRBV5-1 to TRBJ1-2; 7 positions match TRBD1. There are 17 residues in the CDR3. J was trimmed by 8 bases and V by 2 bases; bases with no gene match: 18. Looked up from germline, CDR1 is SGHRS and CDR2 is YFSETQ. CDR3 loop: CASSLRSMSGGPGGYTF. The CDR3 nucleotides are TGCGCCAGCAGCTTACGATCCATGTCAGGGGGACCTGGGGGCTACACCTTC.

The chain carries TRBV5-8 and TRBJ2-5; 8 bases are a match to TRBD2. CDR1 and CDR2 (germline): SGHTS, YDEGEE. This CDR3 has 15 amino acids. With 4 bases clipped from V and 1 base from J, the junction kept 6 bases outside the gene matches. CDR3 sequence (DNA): TGTGCCAGCAGCCCCCGGACTAGCCGCCAAGAGACCCAGTACTTC. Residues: CASSPRTSRQETQYF.

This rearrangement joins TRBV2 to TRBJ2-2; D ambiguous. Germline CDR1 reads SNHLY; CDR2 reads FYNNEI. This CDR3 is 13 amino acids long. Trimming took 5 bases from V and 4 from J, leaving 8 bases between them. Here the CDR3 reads CASSTAPTGELFF. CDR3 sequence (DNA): TGTGCCAGCAGTACCGCGCCCACCGGGGAGCTGTTTTTT.